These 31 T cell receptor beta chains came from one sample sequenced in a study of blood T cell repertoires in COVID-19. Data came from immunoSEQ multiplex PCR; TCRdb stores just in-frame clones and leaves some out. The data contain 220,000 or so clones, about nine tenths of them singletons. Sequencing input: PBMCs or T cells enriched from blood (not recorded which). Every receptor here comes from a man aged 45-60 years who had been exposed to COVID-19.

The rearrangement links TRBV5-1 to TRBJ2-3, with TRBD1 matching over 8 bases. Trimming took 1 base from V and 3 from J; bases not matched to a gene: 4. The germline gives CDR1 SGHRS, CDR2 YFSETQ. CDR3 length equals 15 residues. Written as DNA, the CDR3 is TGCGCCAGCAGCTTGCAGACAGGGGAGACAGATACGCAGTATTTT. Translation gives CASSLQTGETDTQYF.

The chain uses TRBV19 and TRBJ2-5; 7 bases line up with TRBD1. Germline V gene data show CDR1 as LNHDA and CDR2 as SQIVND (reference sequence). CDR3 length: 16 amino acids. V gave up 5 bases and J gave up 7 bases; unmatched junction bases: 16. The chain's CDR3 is CASSLWTGATVGTQYF. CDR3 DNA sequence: TGTGCCAGTAGTCTCTGGACAGGAGCTACGGTAGGGACCCAGTACTTC.

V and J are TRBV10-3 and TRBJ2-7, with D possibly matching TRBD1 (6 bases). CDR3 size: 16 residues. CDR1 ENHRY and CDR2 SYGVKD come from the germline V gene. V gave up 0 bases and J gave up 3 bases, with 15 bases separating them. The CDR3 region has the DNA TGTGCCATCAGTGAGTCTCGGACAGTGATTAGCTACGAGCAGTACGTC. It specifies CAISESRTVISYEQYV.

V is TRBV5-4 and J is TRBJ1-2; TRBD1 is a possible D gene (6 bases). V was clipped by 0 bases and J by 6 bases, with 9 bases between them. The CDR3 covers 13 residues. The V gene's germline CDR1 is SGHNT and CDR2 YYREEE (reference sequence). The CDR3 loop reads CASSLGGRHGYTF. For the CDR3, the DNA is TGTGCCAGCAGCTTGGGGGGGCGACATGGCTACACCTTC.

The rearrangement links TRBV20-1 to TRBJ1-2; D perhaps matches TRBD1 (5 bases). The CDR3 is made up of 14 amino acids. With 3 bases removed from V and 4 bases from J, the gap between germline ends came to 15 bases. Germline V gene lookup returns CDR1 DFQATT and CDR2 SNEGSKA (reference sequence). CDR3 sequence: CSASGTHSGYGYTF. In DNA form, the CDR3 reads TGCAGTGCTAGTGGGACTCACTCGGGCTATGGCTACACCTTC.

Here the CDR3 reads CASSFLTSGWSYEQYV. In DNA, the CDR3 is TGTGCCAGCAGCTTCCTGACTAGCGGGTGGAGCTACGAGCAGTACGTC. This chain links TRBV5-6 with TRBJ2-7, with 10 bases fitting TRBD2. The J segment lost 3 bases and the V segment lost 2 bases, leaving 8 bases of the junction unmatched. The CDR3 has 16 amino acids. The germline gives CDR1 SGHDT, CDR2 YYEEEE.

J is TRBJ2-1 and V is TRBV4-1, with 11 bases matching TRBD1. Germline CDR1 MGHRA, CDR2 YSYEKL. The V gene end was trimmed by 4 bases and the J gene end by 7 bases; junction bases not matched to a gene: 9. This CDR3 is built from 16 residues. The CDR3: CASSLMGQGDWNEQFF. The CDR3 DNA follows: TGCGCCAGCAGCCTAATGGGACAGGGGGATTGGAATGAGCAGTTCTTC.

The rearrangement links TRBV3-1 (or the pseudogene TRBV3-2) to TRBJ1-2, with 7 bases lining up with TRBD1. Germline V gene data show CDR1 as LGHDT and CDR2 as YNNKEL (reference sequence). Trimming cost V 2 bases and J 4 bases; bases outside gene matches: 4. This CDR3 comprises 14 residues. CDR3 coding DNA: TGTGCCAGCAGCCAATTCCAGGGGGGCTATGGCTACACCTTC. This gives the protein CASSQFQGGYGYTF.

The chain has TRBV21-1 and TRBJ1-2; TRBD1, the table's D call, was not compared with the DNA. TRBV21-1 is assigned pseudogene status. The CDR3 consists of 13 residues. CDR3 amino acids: CASRHPGYGGYTF. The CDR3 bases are TGTGCCAGCAGGCACCCAGGGTATGGGGGCTACACCTTC.

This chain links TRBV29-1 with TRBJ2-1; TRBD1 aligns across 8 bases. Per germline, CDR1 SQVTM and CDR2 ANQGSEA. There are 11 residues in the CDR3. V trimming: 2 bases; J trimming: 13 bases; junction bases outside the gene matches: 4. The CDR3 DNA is TGCAGCGTTGAACAGGGGGCGCTTCAGTTCTTC. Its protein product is CSVEQGALQFF.

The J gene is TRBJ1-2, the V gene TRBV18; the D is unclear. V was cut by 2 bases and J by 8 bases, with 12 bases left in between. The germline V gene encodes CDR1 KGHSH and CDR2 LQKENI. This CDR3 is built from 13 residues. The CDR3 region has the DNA TGTGCCAGCTCACCAGAGGCCCCTCGGGGCTACACCTTC. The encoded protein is CASSPEAPRGYTF.

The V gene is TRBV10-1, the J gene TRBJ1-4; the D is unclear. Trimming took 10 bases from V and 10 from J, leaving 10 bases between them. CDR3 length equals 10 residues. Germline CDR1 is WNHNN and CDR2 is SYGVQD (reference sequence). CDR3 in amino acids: CANIRGKLFF. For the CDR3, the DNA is TGCGCCAACATCCGGGGAAAACTGTTTTTT.

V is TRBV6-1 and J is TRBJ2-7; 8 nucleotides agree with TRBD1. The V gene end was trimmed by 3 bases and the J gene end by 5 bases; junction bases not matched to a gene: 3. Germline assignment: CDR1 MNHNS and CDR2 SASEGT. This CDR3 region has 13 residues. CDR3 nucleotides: TGTGCCAGCAGTGACCAGGGGGCCCACGAGCAGTACGTC. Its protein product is CASSDQGAHEQYV.

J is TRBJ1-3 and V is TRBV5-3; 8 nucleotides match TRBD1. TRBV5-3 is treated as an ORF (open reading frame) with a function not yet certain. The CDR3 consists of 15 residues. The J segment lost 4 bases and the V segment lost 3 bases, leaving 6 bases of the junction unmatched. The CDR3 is CARSSPTGVGNTIYF. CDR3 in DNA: TGTGCCAGAAGCTCGCCGACAGGGGTCGGAAACACCATATATTTT.

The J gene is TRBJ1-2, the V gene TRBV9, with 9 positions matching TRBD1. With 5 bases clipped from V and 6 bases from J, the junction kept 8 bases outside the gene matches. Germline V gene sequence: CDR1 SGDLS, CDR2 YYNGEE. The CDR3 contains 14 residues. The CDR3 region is CASSQGTGRDGYTF. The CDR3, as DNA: TGTGCCAGCAGTCAGGGGACAGGGAGGGATGGCTACACCTTC.

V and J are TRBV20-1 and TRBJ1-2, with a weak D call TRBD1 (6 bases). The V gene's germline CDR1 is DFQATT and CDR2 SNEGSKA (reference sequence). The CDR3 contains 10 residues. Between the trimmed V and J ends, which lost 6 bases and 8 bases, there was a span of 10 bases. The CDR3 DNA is TGCAGTGCCCCACAGGGAGGCTACACCTTC. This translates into CSAPQGGYTF.

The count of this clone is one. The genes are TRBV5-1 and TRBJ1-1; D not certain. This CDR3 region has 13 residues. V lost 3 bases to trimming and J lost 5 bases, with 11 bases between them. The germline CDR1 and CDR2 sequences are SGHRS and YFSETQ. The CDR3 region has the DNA TGCGCCAGCAGCTCCTCCGGTTGGACTGAAGCTTTCTTT. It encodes CASSSSGWTEAFF. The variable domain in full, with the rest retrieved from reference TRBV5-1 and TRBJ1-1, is KAGVTQTPRYLIKTRGQQVTLSCSPISGHRSVSWYQQTPGQGLQFLFEYFSETQRNKGNFPGRFSGRQFSNSRSEMNVSTLELGDSALYLCASSSSGWTEAFFGQGTRLTVV.

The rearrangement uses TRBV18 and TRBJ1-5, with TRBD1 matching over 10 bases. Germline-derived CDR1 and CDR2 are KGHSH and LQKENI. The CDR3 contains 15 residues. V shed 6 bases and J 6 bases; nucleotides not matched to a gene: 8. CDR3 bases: TGTGCCAGCTCCCTCGACAGGGGGCATTCTCAGCCCCAGCATTTT. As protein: CASSLDRGHSQPQHF.

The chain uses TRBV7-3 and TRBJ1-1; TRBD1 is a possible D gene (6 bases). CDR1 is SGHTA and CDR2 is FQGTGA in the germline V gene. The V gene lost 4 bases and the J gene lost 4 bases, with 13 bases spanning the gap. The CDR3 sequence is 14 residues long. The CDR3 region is CASSSRGSGTEAFF. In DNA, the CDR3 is TGTGCCAGCAGCTCGAGGGGGTCGGGCACTGAAGCTTTCTTT.

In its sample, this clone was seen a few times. The CDR3 spells CASSGDRERAQHF. The CDR3 nucleotides are TGTGCCAGTAGTGGGGACAGGGAACGGGCCCAGCATTTT. V is TRBV19 and J is TRBJ1-5; 9 bases are shared with TRBD1. The CDR3 totals 13 residues. Germline CDR1 and CDR2: LNHDA and SQIVND (reference sequence). V lost 5 bases and J lost 11; bases outside the gene matches: 7.

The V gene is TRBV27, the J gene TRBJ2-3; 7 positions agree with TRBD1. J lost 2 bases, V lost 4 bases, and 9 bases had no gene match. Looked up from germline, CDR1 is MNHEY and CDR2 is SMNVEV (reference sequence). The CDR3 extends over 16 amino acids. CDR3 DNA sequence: TGTGCCAGCAGTTGGGGCCCAAGGGGGCACACAGATACGCAGTATTTT. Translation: CASSWGPRGHTDTQYF.

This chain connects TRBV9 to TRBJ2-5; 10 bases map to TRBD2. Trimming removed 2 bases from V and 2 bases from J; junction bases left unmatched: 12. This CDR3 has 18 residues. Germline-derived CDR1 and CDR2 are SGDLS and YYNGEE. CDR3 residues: CASSVSTLAGGRQETQYF. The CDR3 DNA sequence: TGTGCCAGCAGCGTTTCCACTTTAGCGGGGGGCCGACAAGAGACCCAGTACTTC.

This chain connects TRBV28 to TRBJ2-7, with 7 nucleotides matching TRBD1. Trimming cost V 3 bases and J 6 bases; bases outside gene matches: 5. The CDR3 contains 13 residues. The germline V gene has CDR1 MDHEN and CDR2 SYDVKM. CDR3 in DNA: TGTGCCAGCAGTTTTGTTAGGGGGCTCGAGCAGTACGTC. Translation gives CASSFVRGLEQYV.

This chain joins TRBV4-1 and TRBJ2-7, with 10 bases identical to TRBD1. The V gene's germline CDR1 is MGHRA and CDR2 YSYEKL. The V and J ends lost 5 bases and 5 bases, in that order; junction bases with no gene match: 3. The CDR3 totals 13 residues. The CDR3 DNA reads TGCGCCAGCAGCTTTGGGACAGGGGACGAGCAGTACTTC. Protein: CASSFGTGDEQYF.

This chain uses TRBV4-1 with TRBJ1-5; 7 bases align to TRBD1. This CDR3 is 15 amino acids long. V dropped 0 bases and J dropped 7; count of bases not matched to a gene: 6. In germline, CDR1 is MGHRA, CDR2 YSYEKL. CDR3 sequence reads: CASSQDQGGGQPQHF. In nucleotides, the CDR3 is TGCGCCAGCAGCCAAGATCAGGGGGGAGGCCAGCCCCAGCATTTT.

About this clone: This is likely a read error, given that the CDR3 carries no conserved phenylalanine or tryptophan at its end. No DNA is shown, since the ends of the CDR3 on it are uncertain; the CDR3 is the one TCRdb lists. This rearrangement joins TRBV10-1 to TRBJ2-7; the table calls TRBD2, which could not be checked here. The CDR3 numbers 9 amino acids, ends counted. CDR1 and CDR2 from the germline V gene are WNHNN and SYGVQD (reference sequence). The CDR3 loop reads CASPPAGKI.

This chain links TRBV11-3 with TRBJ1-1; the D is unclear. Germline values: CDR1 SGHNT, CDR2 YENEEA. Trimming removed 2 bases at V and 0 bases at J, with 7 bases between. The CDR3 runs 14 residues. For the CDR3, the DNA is TGTGCCAGCAGCTTAAGAGGGATGAACACTGAAGCTTTCTTT. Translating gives CASSLRGMNTEAFF.

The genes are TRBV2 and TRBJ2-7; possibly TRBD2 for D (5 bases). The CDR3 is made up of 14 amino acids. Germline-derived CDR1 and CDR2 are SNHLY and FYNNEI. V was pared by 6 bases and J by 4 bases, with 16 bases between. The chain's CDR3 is CASRTQEVAYEQYF. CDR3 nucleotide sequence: TGTGCCAGCAGGACGCAGGAGGTGGCGTACGAGCAGTACTTC.

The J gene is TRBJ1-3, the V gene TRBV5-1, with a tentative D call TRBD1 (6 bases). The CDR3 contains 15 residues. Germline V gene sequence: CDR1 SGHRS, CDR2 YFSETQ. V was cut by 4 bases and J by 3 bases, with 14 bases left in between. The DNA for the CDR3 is TGCGCCAGCAGCCGGACCACAGGGTTTGGAAACACCATATATTTT. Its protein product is CASSRTTGFGNTIYF.

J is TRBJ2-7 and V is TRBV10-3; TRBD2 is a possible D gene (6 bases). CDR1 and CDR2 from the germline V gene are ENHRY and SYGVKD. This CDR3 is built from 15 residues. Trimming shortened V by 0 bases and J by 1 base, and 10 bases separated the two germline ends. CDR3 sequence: CAISESGGRSYEQYV. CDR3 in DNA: TGTGCCATCAGTGAGTCAGGTGGGAGGTCCTACGAGCAGTACGTC.

The CDR3 reads CASSLKPYQQEPYGYTF. Written as DNA, the CDR3 is TGCGCCAGCAGCCTGAAACCTTACCAACAGGAGCCCTATGGCTACACCTTC. The rearrangement links TRBV5-1 to TRBJ1-2, with a possible D match to TRBD1 (5 bases). The CDR3 extends over 17 amino acids. Germline CDR1 is SGHRS and CDR2 is YFSETQ. V lost 4 bases and J 4 bases, leaving 23 bases between the germline ends.